The 4 T cell receptor beta chains presented below share a single source sample, sequenced in a study of blood T cell repertoires in COVID-19. Profiling relied on immunoSEQ multiplex PCR, and the TCRdb table lists in-frame clones only, not all of them. The table shows around 250,000 clones, with around nine tenths occurring only once. The sample taken for sequencing was peripheral blood. The receptors were sampled from a woman aged 60-70 years who had recovered from COVID-19.

This clone was seen only a few times. This chain joins TRBV2 and TRBJ2-7, with 10 positions matching TRBD1. Trimming at V came to 8 bases and at J to 4 bases, leaving 5 bases not matched to a gene. Germline V gene lookup returns CDR1 SNHLY and CDR2 FYNNEI. The CDR3 has 13 residues. CDR3: CASWGDRGYEQYF. Here the CDR3 DNA reads TGTGCCAGCTGGGGGGACAGGGGTTACGAGCAGTACTTC.

The chain couples TRBV7-2 to TRBJ1-4; D is unclear. Germline V gene sequence: CDR1 SGHTA, CDR2 FQGNSA. Trimming took off 3 bases at V and 7 bases at J, with 15 bases between the two ends. The CDR3 has 15 residues. CDR3: CASSFQASLGEKLFF. The CDR3 coding sequence is TGTGCCAGCAGCTTCCAGGCCTCACTGGGTGAAAAACTGTTTTTT.

DNA for the CDR3: TGCAGCGTTGAAGCCTTCGCTAGCGGGGGGGCCAATGAGCAGTTCTTC. Protein: CSVEAFASGGANEQFF. V and J are TRBV29-1 and TRBJ2-1, with 12 bases aligning to TRBD2. Trimming took 1 base from V and 6 from J; bases not matched to a gene: 7. CDR1 and CDR2 (germline): SQVTM, ANQGSEA. The CDR3 consists of 16 residues.

The V and J genes are TRBV6-5 and TRBJ1-5; no clear D gene. V lost 6 bases and J 4 bases, leaving 10 bases between the germline ends. The CDR3 covers 13 residues. In germline, CDR1 is MNHEY, CDR2 SVGAGI. The CDR3 DNA reads as TGTGCCAGCAGCTGGGCAACTAATCAGCCCCAGCATTTT. Translation gives CASSWATNQPQHF.